The 13 T cell receptor beta chains listed next were all sequenced from one sample in a study of cytomegalovirus exposure and HLA in healthy donors. With 60 Vbeta and 13 Jbeta primers, the PCR was carried out. TCRdb's table, derived via immunoSEQ multiplex PCR, lists solely in-frame clones and lacks some. The data hold approximately 210,000 clones, with around 76% observed a single time. The sample taken for sequencing was PBMCs. The receptors were gathered from a man aged 40-50 years in good health and CMV-seropositive.

This clone was detected only a few times. V gene TRBV5-4 combines with J gene TRBJ2-1; D is perhaps TRBD1 (5 bases). CDR3 size: 15 residues. Germline CDR1 is SGHNT and CDR2 is YYREEE (reference sequence). With 6 bases removed from V and 2 bases from J, the gap between germline ends came to 15 bases. For the CDR3, the DNA is TGTGCCAGCACCCCAGGGCCGGGTCCCTACAATGAGCAGTTCTTC. It translates to CASTPGPGPYNEQFF.

The chain recombines TRBV7-9 with TRBJ2-1; TRBD1 matches at 7 bases. The junction had 4 bases not matched to a gene; V was cut back by 1 base and J by 7 bases. CDR3 size: 14 residues. The germline V gene encodes CDR1 SEHNR and CDR2 FQNEAQ (reference sequence). CDR3 in DNA: TGTGCCAGCAGCTTAGTAGGGGGCTTGAATGAGCAGTTCTTC. It yields the protein CASSLVGGLNEQFF.

This clone came up once. This CDR3 is CASSGDREGVYGYTF. CDR3 nucleotides: TGTGCCAGCAGCGGGGACAGGGAGGGGGTATATGGCTACACCTTC. This chain uses TRBV9 with TRBJ1-2, with TRBD1 matching 9 bases. The CDR3 is made up of 15 amino acids. Germline trimming cut 3 bases from V and 5 bases from J; bases unmatched to any gene: 8. Germline V CDR1 and CDR2: SGDLS, YYNGEE.

The chain links TRBV7-6 to TRBJ1-1; 7 nucleotides match TRBD1. CDR1 is SGHVS and CDR2 is FNYEAQ in the germline V gene. The J segment lost 3 bases and the V segment lost 4 bases, leaving 8 bases of the junction unmatched. The CDR3 consists of 15 residues. The CDR3 loop reads CASSSWDREDTEAFF. The CDR3 DNA is TGTGCCAGCAGCTCATGGGACAGAGAGGACACTGAAGCTTTCTTT.

This chain links TRBV6-5 with TRBJ2-5; maybe TRBD1 (8 bases). Germline-derived CDR1 and CDR2 are MNHEY and SVGAGI. The CDR3 is 15 residues long. Trimming took off 4 bases at V and 5 bases at J, with 17 bases between the two ends. In DNA, the CDR3 is TGTGCCAGCAGTTCCGACAGGGGAGGGTGGGAGACCCAGTACTTC. Amino acids: CASSSDRGGWETQYF.

The rearrangement links TRBV11-2 to TRBJ2-1, with 9 bases that match TRBD2. The CDR3 is made up of 15 amino acids. Trimming took 4 bases from V and 3 from J; bases not matched to a gene: 4. Germline CDR1 is SGHAT and CDR2 is FQNNGV. CDR3 coding DNA: TGTGCCAGCAGCTCGACTAGCGGAGGCTACAATGAGCAGTTCTTC. This codes for CASSSTSGGYNEQFF. Full variable domain (outside the CDR3, taken from reference TRBV11-2 and TRBJ2-1): EAGVAQSPRYKIIEKRQSVAFWCNPISGHATLYWYQQILGQGPKLLIQFQNNGVVDDSQLPKDRFSAERLKGVDSTLKIQPAKLEDSAVYLCASSSTSGGYNEQFFGPGTRLTVL.

The chain's CDR3 is CASSLGGQSLAYGYTF. The CDR3 DNA follows: TGCGCCAGCAGCTTGGGGGGGCAGTCGCTAGCCTATGGCTACACCTTC. The rearrangement uses TRBV5-1 and TRBJ1-2; TRBD1 might be the D (6 bases). Trimming pared 0 bases from V and 4 bases from J, leaving 16 bases between. Germline values: CDR1 SGHRS, CDR2 YFSETQ. The CDR3 has 16 residues.

The CDR3: CAISEGPVSYNEQFF. The CDR3 coding sequence is TGTGCCATCAGTGAGGGTCCAGTAAGCTACAATGAGCAGTTCTTC. This sequence joins TRBV10-3 and TRBJ2-1, with D unclear. V lost 2 bases and J lost 3, with 11 bases in between. Germline V gene data show CDR1 as ENHRY and CDR2 as SYGVKD. There are 15 residues in the CDR3.

There are a few counts of this clone. CDR3 nucleotides: TGTGCCAGCAGTGCAGGGGCCTATGGCTACACCTTC. Translated, it gives CASSAGAYGYTF. This rearrangement joins TRBV2 to TRBJ1-2; D is perhaps TRBD1 (6 bases). The CDR3 length is 12 residues. The V end lost 4 bases, the J end lost 4 bases, and 7 bases lay between the germline ends. Germline CDR1 is SNHLY and CDR2 is FYNNEI.

The chain combines TRBV6-1 with TRBJ1-5; D gene ambiguous. The length of the CDR3 is 11 residues. In germline, CDR1 is MNHNS, CDR2 SASEGT. The V end lost 1 base, the J end lost 11 bases, and 6 bases lay between the germline ends. This chain's CDR3 is CASSEGIAQHF. The CDR3 DNA reads as TGTGCCAGCAGTGAAGGAATAGCCCAGCATTTT.

The chain uses TRBV18 and TRBJ2-1; TRBD1 aligns across 12 bases. CDR1 and CDR2 (germline): KGHSH, LQKENI. This CDR3 is 16 amino acids long. Unmatched junction bases numbered 8, after V lost 4 bases and J lost 7 bases. The CDR3 region has the DNA TGTGCCAGCTCACTAACCGGGACAGGGGGCTTAAATGAGCAGTTCTTC. Protein: CASSLTGTGGLNEQFF. Together with reference TRBV18 and TRBJ2-1, the CDR3 gives the full variable domain: NAGVMQNPRHLVRRRGQEARLRCSPMKGHSHVYWYRQLPEEGLKFMVYLQKENIIDESGMPKERFSAEFPKEGPSILRIQQVVRGDSAAYFCASSLTGTGGLNEQFFGPGTRLTVL.

With regard to this clone: The junction shows a germline mismatch at one end, possibly a read error. V and J are TRBV7-9 and TRBJ1-2; 8 positions match TRBD1. Germline V gives CDR1 SEHNR, CDR2 FQNEAQ (reference sequence). This CDR3 contains 16 residues. Written as DNA, the CDR3 is TGTTCCAGCAGCTCTTCCGGGACAGGTTTTAACTATGGCTACACCTTC. It specifies CSSSSSGTGFNYGYTF.

This sequence joins TRBV7-3 and TRBJ2-1; 9 bases are a match to TRBD2. The CDR3 has 13 amino acids. In germline, CDR1 is SGHTA, CDR2 FQGTGA. J lost 6 bases, V lost 4 bases, and 1 base had no gene match. As DNA, the CDR3 is TGTGCCAGCAGCTCGACTAGCGGCAATGAGCAGTTCTTC. The encoded protein is CASSSTSGNEQFF.